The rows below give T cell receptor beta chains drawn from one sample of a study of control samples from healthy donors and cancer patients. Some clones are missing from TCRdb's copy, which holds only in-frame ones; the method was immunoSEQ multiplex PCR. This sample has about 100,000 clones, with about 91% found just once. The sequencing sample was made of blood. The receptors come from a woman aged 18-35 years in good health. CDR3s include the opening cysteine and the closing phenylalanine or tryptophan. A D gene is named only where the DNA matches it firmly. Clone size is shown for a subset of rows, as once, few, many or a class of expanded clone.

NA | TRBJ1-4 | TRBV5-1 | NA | TGCGCCAGCAGCTTGGAGCCGGGAACTAATGAAAAACTGTTTTTT | CASSLEPGTNEKLFF
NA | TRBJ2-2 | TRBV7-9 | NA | TGTGCCAGCACCCTGACGGGGGTGAGCGGGGAGCTGTTTTTT | CASTLTGVSGELFF
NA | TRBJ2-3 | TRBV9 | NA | TGTGCCAGCAGCGTAGAAGGAGTGGATACGCAGTATTTT | CASSVEGVDTQYF
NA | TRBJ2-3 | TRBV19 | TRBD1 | TGTGCCAGTAGTCCCGGGACAGGGGGAACAGATACGCAGTATTTT | CASSPGTGGTDTQYF
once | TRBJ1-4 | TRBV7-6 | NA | TGTGCCAGCAGCTTAGCGACGGGGGTCGGGGAAAAACTGTTTTTT | CASSLATGVGEKLFF
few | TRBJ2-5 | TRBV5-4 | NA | TGTGCCACCTACCGGGACTACCAAGAGACCCAGTACTTC | CATYRDYQETQYF
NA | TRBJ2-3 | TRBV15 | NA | TGTGCCACCAGCAGACCTCCGCAGGGGAGGTTCTCCACAGATACGCAGTATTTT | CATSRPPQGRFSTDTQYF
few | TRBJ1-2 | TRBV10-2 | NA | TGCGCCAGCAGTGTTGATCGGGGCGTCTATGGCTACACCTTC | CASSVDRGVYGYTF
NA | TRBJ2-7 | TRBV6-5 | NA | TGTGCCAGCGTGTGGCCTCCGACCCTGGAGCAGTACTTC | CASVWPPTLEQYF
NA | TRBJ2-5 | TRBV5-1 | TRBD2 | TGCGCCAGCAGCTCCGGACTAGCGGGAGTCGAGACCCAGTACTTC | CASSSGLAGVETQYF
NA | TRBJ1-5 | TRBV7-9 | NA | TGTGCCAGCAGCTCTGGGGTCGGGTTTGGCAATCAGCCCCAGCATTTT | CASSSGVGFGNQPQHF
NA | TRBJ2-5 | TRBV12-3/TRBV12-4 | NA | TGTGCCAGCAGTTTTTCGTGGGAGACCCAGTACTTC | CASSFSWETQYF
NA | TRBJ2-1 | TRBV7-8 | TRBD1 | TGTGCCAGCAGCTTAGCGACAGGGTCCTACAATGAGCAGTTCTTC | CASSLATGSYNEQFF
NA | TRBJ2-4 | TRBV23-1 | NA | TGCGCCAGCGAGAGGGCCAAAAACATTCAGTACTTC | CASERAKNIQYF
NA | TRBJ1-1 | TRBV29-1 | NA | TGCAGCGCCCCGACTGGGGGGATTAACACTGAAGCTTTCTTT | CSAPTGGINTEAFF
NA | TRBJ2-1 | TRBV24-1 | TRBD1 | TGTGCCACCAGTGACCTCGGACAGGGAGGCGATGAGCAGTTCTTC | CATSDLGQGGDEQFF
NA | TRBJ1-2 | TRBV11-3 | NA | TGTGCCAGCAGCTTAGATAAAGAGGGACGGAGCTACACCTTC | CASSLDKEGRSYTF
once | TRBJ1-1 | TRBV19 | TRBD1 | TGTGCCAGTAGTATGAGTGGGCCAGGGGGCACTGAAGCTTTCTTT | CASSMSGPGGTEAFF
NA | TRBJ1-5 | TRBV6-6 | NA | TGTGCCAGCAGTTACCTCAGAGGGGGATCCCAGCATTTT | CASSYLRGGSQHF
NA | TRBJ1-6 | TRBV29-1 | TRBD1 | TGCAGCGTTACCACAGGGGTCTCCTATAATTCACCCCTCCACTTT | CSVTTGVSYNSPLHF
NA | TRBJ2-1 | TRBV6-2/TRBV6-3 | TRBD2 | TGTGCCAGCAGTGACGCTAGCGGGGGCTACAATGAGCAGTTCTTC | CASSDASGGYNEQFF
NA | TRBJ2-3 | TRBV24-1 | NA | TGTGCCCCCTCGAGGCCAGATGAGGGAGATACGCAGTATTTT | CAPSRPDEGDTQYF
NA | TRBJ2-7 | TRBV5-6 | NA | TGTGCCAGCAGCTTGGCGCCTTGGGTTAGCTCCTACGAGCAGTACTTC | CASSLAPWVSSYEQYF
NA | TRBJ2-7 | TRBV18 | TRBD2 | TGTGCCAGCTCACAACGACTAGCGGGAGGCTCCTACGAGCAGTACTTC | CASSQRLAGGSYEQYF
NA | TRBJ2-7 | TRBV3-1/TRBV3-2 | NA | TGTGCCAGCAGCCCCCGACAGACCTACGAGCAGTACTTC | CASSPRQTYEQYF
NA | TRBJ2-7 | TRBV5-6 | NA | TGTGCCAGCAGCACACCCGACGGAGCCTACGAGCAGTACTTC | CASSTPDGAYEQYF
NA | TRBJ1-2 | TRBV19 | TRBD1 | TGTGTCAGTAGTACCCCGACAGGGTTCTATGGCTACACCTTC | CVSSTPTGFYGYTF
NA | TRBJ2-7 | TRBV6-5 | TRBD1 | TGTGCCACGGGACAGGGGAGCGAGCAGTACTTC | CATGQGSEQYF
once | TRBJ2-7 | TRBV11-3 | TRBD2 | TGTGCCAGCAGCTTATGGCGGGAGGGTTACGAGCAGTACTTC | CASSLWREGYEQYF
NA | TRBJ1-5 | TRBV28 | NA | TGTGCCAGCTACGACAGACTCAATCAGCCCCAGCATTTT | CASYDRLNQPQHF
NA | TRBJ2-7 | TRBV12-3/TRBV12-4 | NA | TGTGCCAGCAGTTTAGGGACACCCGCGGCGCAGTACTTC | CASSLGTPAAQYF
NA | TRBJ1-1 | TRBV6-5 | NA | TGTGCCAGCAGTTACTCCGGGCTCAGCGACACTGAAGCTTTCTTT | CASSYSGLSDTEAFF
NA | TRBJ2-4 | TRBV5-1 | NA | TGCGCCAGCAGCCTGGAACAGGGCGTCAAAAACATTCAGTACTTC | CASSLEQGVKNIQYF
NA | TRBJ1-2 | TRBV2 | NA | TGTGCCAGCAGTGAAGCGCGAGGGGGAGGGGGCTACACCTTC | CASSEARGGGGYTF
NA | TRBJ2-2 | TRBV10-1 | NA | TGCGCCAGCAGTGAGTCCCGATGGGGGGAGCTGTTTTTT | CASSESRWGELFF
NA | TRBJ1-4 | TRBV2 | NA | TGTGCCAGCGTCCCCAGGGGAGGGGTTGAAAAACTGTTTTTT | CASVPRGGVEKLFF
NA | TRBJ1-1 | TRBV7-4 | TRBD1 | TGTGCCAGCAGCCAGATACCACCCGGGACAGGGACTGAAGCTTTCTTT | CASSQIPPGTGTEAFF
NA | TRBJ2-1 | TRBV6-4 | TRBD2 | TGTGCCAGCAGTTCCGGGACTAGCGTTTCCTACAATGAGCAGTTCTTC | CASSSGTSVSYNEQFF
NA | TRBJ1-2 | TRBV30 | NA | TGTGCCTGGACCTTCGCTCGGAACTATGGCTACACCTTC | CAWTFARNYGYTF
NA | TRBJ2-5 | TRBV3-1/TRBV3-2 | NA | TGTGCCAGCAGCCCGGACTATGGCCAAGAGACCCAGTACTTC | CASSPDYGQETQYF
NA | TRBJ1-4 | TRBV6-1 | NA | TGTGCCAGCAGTGATCAGTCCCTGGAAAAACTGTTTTTT | CASSDQSLEKLFF
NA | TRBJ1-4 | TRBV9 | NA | TGTGCCAGCAGCGTAGGAGGGGCGACTTGGGAAAAACTGTTTTTT | CASSVGGATWEKLFF
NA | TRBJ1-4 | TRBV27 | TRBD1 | TGTGCCAGCACCGCGACAGGGGGCGCGACTAATGAAAAACTGTTTTTT | CASTATGGATNEKLFF
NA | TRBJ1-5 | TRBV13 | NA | TGTGCCAGCAGCTTAGCCGGCTGGCAGCCCCAGCATTTT | CASSLAGWQPQHF
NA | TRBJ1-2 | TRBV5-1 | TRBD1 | TGCGCCAGCAGCTCACAGGGGGATGGCTACACCTTC | CASSSQGDGYTF
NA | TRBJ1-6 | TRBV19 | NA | TGTGCCAGTAGTATAGCGGCAGAAGCCTCAAATTCACCCCTCCACTTT | CASSIAAEASNSPLHF
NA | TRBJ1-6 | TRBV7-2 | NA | TGTGCCAGCAACCGAGGGACTTCACCCCTCCACTTT | CASNRGTSPLHF
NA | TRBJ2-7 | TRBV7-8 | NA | TGTGCCAGCAGCCTGCTGTCAGGGGCCTACGAGCAGTACTTC | CASSLLSGAYEQYF
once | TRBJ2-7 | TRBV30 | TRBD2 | TGTGCCTGGGGGACTAGCGGGGTGACCCCCTTAAGGGAGCAGTACTTC | CAWGTSGVTPLREQYF
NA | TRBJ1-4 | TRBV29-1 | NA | TGCAGCGCAACGTCGGGTAATGAAAAACTGTTTTTT | CSATSGNEKLFF